A single sample is the source of the 27 T cell receptor beta chains below, sequenced in a study of cytomegalovirus exposure and HLA in healthy donors. Vbeta (60) and Jbeta (13) primers were used in the PCR. Assay used: immunoSEQ multiplex PCR; TCRdb lists only in-frame clones, some missing. The sample consists of 95,000 to 100,000 clones, 75% to 90% of them appearing once. The source material was PBMCs. All receptors derive from a man aged 25 to 40 in good health and CMV-seronegative.

The rearrangement joins TRBV7-9 to TRBJ1-1; 9 positions match TRBD1. Germline V gives CDR1 SEHNR, CDR2 FQNEAQ (reference sequence). Unmatched junction bases numbered 8, after V lost 6 bases and J lost 3 bases. There are 15 residues in the CDR3. CDR3 protein: CASSRTGGMDTEAFF. The CDR3 DNA reads as TGTGCCAGCAGTCGAACAGGGGGCATGGACACTGAAGCTTTCTTT.

The gene calls are TRBV30 and TRBJ2-3; 7 nucleotides line up with TRBD1. The CDR3 spans 14 residues. Germline V gene sequence: CDR1 GTSNPN, CDR2 SVGIG (reference sequence). The V and J ends lost 8 bases and 3 bases, in that order; junction bases with no gene match: 11. CDR3 sequence reads: CATDRQPGTDTQYF. The CDR3 nucleotides are TGTGCCACGGACAGGCAACCAGGGACAGATACGCAGTATTTT.

This rearrangement joins TRBV6-5 to TRBJ2-1; weak D call: TRBD2 (7 bases). Germline assignment: CDR1 MNHEY and CDR2 SVGAGI. The CDR3 is 13 residues long. The V end was cut by 0 bases, the J end by 9 bases, with 9 bases between. The CDR3 protein is CASSYSGGGEQFF. The CDR3 region has the DNA TGTGCCAGCAGTTACTCGGGAGGGGGTGAGCAGTTCTTC.

The J gene is TRBJ2-1, the V gene TRBV9; possibly TRBD2 for D (5 bases). The CDR3 length is 12 residues. Germline CDR1 reads SGDLS; CDR2 reads YYNGEE. V was clipped by 0 bases and J by 7 bases, with 5 bases between them. The CDR3 sequence is CASSVGLNEQFF. The DNA for the CDR3 is TGTGCCAGCAGCGTAGGACTAAATGAGCAGTTCTTC. Together with reference TRBV9 and TRBJ2-1, the CDR3 gives the full variable domain: DSGVTQTPKHLITATGQRVTLRCSPRSGDLSVYWYQQSLDQGLQFLIQYYNGEERAKGNILERFSAQQFPDLHSELNLSSLELGDSALYFCASSVGLNEQFFGPGTRLTVL.

V and J are TRBV10-3 and TRBJ1-1; the D is unclear. Trimming took 0 bases from V and 5 from J, leaving 16 bases between them. Germline V gene data show CDR1 as ENHRY and CDR2 as SYGVKD. The CDR3 runs 16 residues. CDR3 loop: CAISESDIAVWTEAFF. The DNA for the CDR3 is TGTGCCATCAGTGAGTCTGATATTGCAGTTTGGACTGAAGCTTTCTTT.

This sequence joins TRBV5-1 and TRBJ2-2; 7 bases line up with TRBD2. The CDR3 covers 18 residues. Trimming at V came to 4 bases and at J to 6 bases, leaving 18 bases not matched to a gene. The V gene's germline CDR1 is SGHRS and CDR2 YFSETQ. CDR3 DNA sequence: TGCGCCAGCAGCCCTTCGACGGGGGGAATAGGGCGGGCCGGGGAGCTGTTTTTT. Translated, it gives CASSPSTGGIGRAGELFF.

CDR3 sequence (DNA): TGTGCCAGTAGTCCTACTCGGGGCACAGATACGCAGTATTTT. Translated, it gives CASSPTRGTDTQYF. The gene calls are TRBV19 and TRBJ2-3; D not certain. CDR1 is LNHDA, CDR2 SQIVND, per germline (reference sequence). This CDR3 spans 14 amino acids. V gave up 5 bases and J gave up 1 base, with 10 bases separating them.

This clone was detected only once. This chain links TRBV28 with TRBJ1-2; tentatively, D is TRBD1 (5 bases). Between the trimmed V and J ends, which lost 7 bases and 6 bases, there was a span of 18 bases. The length of the CDR3 is 14 residues. Germline V CDR1 and CDR2: MDHEN, SYDVKM. The CDR3: CASTRGVRLDGYTF. DNA for the CDR3: TGTGCCAGCACCCGGGGGGTTCGGCTCGATGGCTACACCTTC.

The V call is TRBV2, the J call TRBJ1-3, with D hard to call. V lost 6 bases, J lost 0 bases, and 9 bases lay in between. The CDR3 is 14 residues long. The V gene's germline CDR1 is SNHLY and CDR2 FYNNEI. CDR3 nucleotide sequence: TGTGCCAGCAGGCAGGAACTCTCTGGAAACACCATATATTTT. The encoded protein is CASRQELSGNTIYF.

The V call is TRBV30, the J call TRBJ1-3; D not resolved. The germline V gene has CDR1 GTSNPN and CDR2 SVGIG (reference sequence). V lost 1 base to trimming and J lost 4 bases, with 8 bases between them. This CDR3 is 13 amino acids long. As DNA, the CDR3 is TGTGCCTGGAGTGCCCAGACAGGAAACACCATATATTTT. The encoded protein is CAWSAQTGNTIYF. The entire variable domain, with the rest obtained from reference TRBV30 and TRBJ1-3, is as follows: SQTIHQWPATLVQPVGSPLSLECTVEGTSNPNLYWYRQAAGRGLQLLFYSVGIGQISSEVPQNLSASRPQDRQFILSSKKLLLSDSGFYLCAWSAQTGNTIYFGEGSWLTVV.

This rearrangement joins TRBV29-1 to TRBJ2-7; no reliable D call. The CDR3 is 13 amino acids. V was cut by 4 bases and J by 1 base, with 11 bases left in between. Per germline, CDR1 SQVTM and CDR2 ANQGSEA. CDR3 nucleotides: TGCAGCGTTGGGGTTGCAGCGTCCTACGAGCAGTACTTC. Translating gives CSVGVAASYEQYF.

The chain carries TRBV4-2 and TRBJ2-3, with 9 bases lining up with TRBD1. There are 15 residues in the CDR3. Germline V gene data show CDR1 as LGHNA and CDR2 as YNFKEQ. Germline trimming cut 1 base from V and 5 bases from J; bases unmatched to any gene: 4. CDR3: CASSQVTGGRDTQYF. DNA of the CDR3: TGTGCCAGCAGCCAAGTGACAGGGGGTCGAGATACGCAGTATTTT.

For the CDR3, the DNA is TGTGCCAGCAGCTTGTCCGGGACTATGAGCACAGATACGCAGTATTTT. Its translation: CASSLSGTMSTDTQYF. The V call is TRBV5-4, the J call TRBJ2-3; 7 bases map to TRBD2. The CDR3 is 16 amino acids. CDR1 and CDR2 (germline): SGHNT, YYREEE (reference sequence). The V and J ends lost 1 base and 0 bases, in that order; junction bases with no gene match: 5.

The gene calls are TRBV10-1 and TRBJ2-1; 7 nucleotides match TRBD2. V gave up 8 bases and J gave up 5 bases; unmatched junction bases: 3. The CDR3 consists of 12 residues. Germline V lookup: CDR1 WNHNN, CDR2 SYGVQD (reference sequence). The CDR3 DNA follows: TGCGCCAGCCCCGGGACTAACAATGAGCAGTTCTTC. It yields the protein CASPGTNNEQFF.

This sequence joins TRBV27 and TRBJ2-7, with TRBD1 identical over 11 bases. The V gene end was trimmed by 6 bases and the J gene end by 6 bases; junction bases not matched to a gene: 7. Per the germline V gene, CDR1 is MNHEY and CDR2 is SMNVEV (reference sequence). The CDR3 totals 14 residues. The CDR3 nucleotides are TGTGCCAGCAGCCTTGGACAGGGGGCATCCGAGCAGTACTTC. This translates into CASSLGQGASEQYF.

This chain joins TRBV19 and TRBJ2-7; a weak D match, TRBD2 (6 bases). This CDR3 has 15 amino acids. The V end lost 5 bases, the J end lost 1 base, and 15 bases lay between the germline ends. Germline V lookup: CDR1 LNHDA, CDR2 SQIVND (reference sequence). CDR3 loop: CASSRGQGGSYEQYF. The CDR3 DNA sequence: TGTGCCAGTAGTCGAGGCCAGGGAGGATCCTACGAGCAGTACTTC.

The V and J genes are TRBV2 and TRBJ2-3; TRBD1 matches 11 bases. Germline CDR1 SNHLY, CDR2 FYNNEI. V gave up 0 bases and J gave up 7 bases; unmatched junction bases: 9. The CDR3 extends over 17 amino acids. CDR3 sequence reads: CASSEAWWDRGVNTQYF. The CDR3 DNA reads as TGTGCCAGCAGTGAAGCTTGGTGGGACAGGGGGGTGAATACGCAGTATTTT.

Only one count was recorded for this clone. This sequence joins TRBV29-1 and TRBJ1-2, with D tentatively TRBD1 (6 bases). CDR1 SQVTM and CDR2 ANQGSEA come from the germline V gene. The length of the CDR3 is 13 residues. V lost 6 bases and J 3 bases, leaving 14 bases between the germline ends. The CDR3 bases are TGCAGCGTCCGGGACAAGGGCGACTATGGCTACACCTTC. Protein sequence: CSVRDKGDYGYTF.

The chain links TRBV27 to TRBJ1-1; a possible D gene is TRBD1 (6 bases). CDR1 MNHEY and CDR2 SMNVEV come from the germline V gene (reference sequence). Trimming pared 0 bases from V and 3 bases from J, leaving 8 bases between. The CDR3 contains 14 residues. The DNA of the CDR3 is TGTGCCAGCAGTTTATCAGGGGGTCACACTGAAGCTTTCTTT. Its protein product is CASSLSGGHTEAFF.

The chain employs TRBV13 and TRBJ2-7; TRBD1 aligns across 9 bases. CDR3 length: 14 amino acids. V gave up 5 bases and J gave up 4 bases; unmatched junction bases: 6. Germline CDR1 and CDR2: PRHDT and FYEKMQ (reference sequence). CDR3 DNA: TGTGCCAGCAGCCGGACAGGGGCCCTGTACGAGCAGTACTTC. Translating it yields CASSRTGALYEQYF.

The V call is TRBV28, the J call TRBJ2-3, with 10 bases lining up with TRBD2. J gave up 5 bases and V 2 bases, and 4 bases lay outside the gene matches. Per the germline V gene, CDR1 is MDHEN and CDR2 is SYDVKM. The CDR3 is made up of 15 amino acids. CDR3 loop: CASSLLAGVVDTQYF. In DNA, the CDR3 is TGTGCCAGCAGTTTACTAGCGGGAGTTGTAGATACGCAGTATTTT. Full variable domain (rest looked up from reference TRBV28 and TRBJ2-3): DVKVTQSSRYLVKRTGEKVFLECVQDMDHENMFWYRQDPGLGLRLIYFSYDVKMKEKGDIPEGYSVSREKKERFSLILESASTNQTSMYLCASSLLAGVVDTQYFGPGTRLTVL.

This clone was observed a handful of times. The chain joins TRBV5-5 to TRBJ2-3, with a tentative D call TRBD2 (6 bases). This CDR3 has 17 amino acids. CDR1 and CDR2 (germline): SGHKS, YYEKEE (reference sequence). With 5 bases removed from V and 0 bases from J, the gap between germline ends came to 19 bases. The CDR3 sequence: CASRGLARISSTDTQYF. The CDR3 DNA sequence: TGTGCCAGCAGGGGGCTAGCGAGGATTTCTAGCACAGATACGCAGTATTTT.

The CDR3 spells CAWSLGPEAFF. The DNA for the CDR3 is TGTGCCTGGAGTCTGGGCCCTGAAGCTTTCTTT. This chain links TRBV30 with TRBJ1-1; D is uncertain. V lost 2 bases and J 6 bases, leaving 7 bases between the germline ends. Germline assignment: CDR1 GTSNPN and CDR2 SVGIG (reference sequence). There are 11 residues in the CDR3.

The chain couples TRBV7-9 to TRBJ1-2; 8 bases map to TRBD1. The CDR3 runs 15 residues. J was trimmed by 4 bases and V by 1 base; bases with no gene match: 5. CDR1 SEHNR and CDR2 FQNEAQ come from the germline V gene (reference sequence). Here the CDR3 DNA reads TGTGCCAGCAGCTTAGGGCAGGGGGCTAGCTATGGCTACACCTTC. It is translated as CASSLGQGASYGYTF.

The chain employs TRBV4-2 and TRBJ2-7; 14 bases map to TRBD2. This CDR3 is built from 18 residues. Germline values: CDR1 LGHNA, CDR2 YNFKEQ. V lost 1 base, J lost 0 bases, and 5 bases stayed unmatched. CDR3 sequence: CASSQVRGTSGSSYEQYF. The CDR3 nucleotides read TGTGCCAGCAGCCAAGTTAGGGGGACTAGCGGGAGCTCCTACGAGCAGTACTTC.

V gene TRBV18 combines with J gene TRBJ1-1; D is possibly TRBD1 (5 bases). The V end lost 3 bases, the J end lost 1 base, and 12 bases lay between the germline ends. Per germline, CDR1 KGHSH and CDR2 LQKENI. The CDR3 runs to 15 residues. The CDR3 reads CASSPSGRANTEAFF. The CDR3 DNA reads TGTGCCAGCTCACCGTCGGGCAGGGCGAACACTGAAGCTTTCTTT. Drawing the rest from reference TRBV18 and TRBJ1-1, the complete variable domain is NAGVMQNPRHLVRRRGQEARLRCSPMKGHSHVYWYRQLPEEGLKFMVYLQKENIIDESGMPKERFSAEFPKEGPSILRIQQVVRGDSAAYFCASSPSGRANTEAFFGQGTRLTVV.

The chain employs TRBV11-2 and TRBJ1-5, with D perhaps TRBD1 (6 bases). Germline V gives CDR1 SGHAT, CDR2 FQNNGV. V lost 5 bases and J 4 bases, leaving 12 bases between the germline ends. The CDR3 sequence is 14 residues long. Written as DNA, the CDR3 is TGTGCCAGCAGCGTTGGACAGTTGAATCAGCCCCAGCATTTT. This gives the protein CASSVGQLNQPQHF.